Below are 16 T cell receptor beta chains sequenced from a single sample in a study of blood T cell repertoires in COVID-19. Clones were read by immunoSEQ multiplex PCR, and TCRdb kept only the in-frame ones, dropping some. This repertoire shows around 230,000 clones, over 85% found once; its top ten account for around 4.2%. The sample was PBMCs or T cells enriched from blood (not recorded which). All receptors derive from a woman aged 25 to 45 with acute COVID-19.

Comments on this clone: The junction departs from the called germline gene at one end, perhaps through a read error. The V and J genes are TRBV9 and TRBJ1-1; a weak D match, TRBD1 (6 bases). The CDR3 length is 16 residues. Germline-derived CDR1 and CDR2 are SGDLS and YYNGEE. CDR3 DNA sequence: TGTGCCAGCGGCGTCGGCTTAGGACAGATGAACACTGAAGCTTTCTTT. This codes for CASGVGLGQMNTEAFF.

This clone was picked up one time. This chain connects TRBV15 to TRBJ1-3, with 9 bases matching TRBD1. J lost 4 bases, V lost 3 bases, and 7 bases had no gene match. CDR1 is LNHNV, CDR2 YYDKDF, per germline (reference sequence). This CDR3 contains 16 residues. For the CDR3, the DNA is TGTGCCACCAGCAGGGGGACAGGGATTGGAGGAAACACCATATATTTT. This gives the protein CATSRGTGIGGNTIYF.

The chain uses TRBV7-3 and TRBJ2-5; the match to TRBD2 covers 11 bases. The germline V gene encodes CDR1 SGHTA and CDR2 FQGTGA. This CDR3 contains 15 residues. After removal of 2 bases from V and 1 base from J, the junction contained 0 bases not matched to a gene. CDR3 coding DNA: TGTGCCAGCAGCTTACTAGCGGGGGGCCAAGAGACCCAGTACTTC. It specifies CASSLLAGGQETQYF.

This chain links TRBV10-2 with TRBJ1-1, with TRBD1 matching 8 bases. Unmatched junction bases numbered 8, after V lost 7 bases and J lost 10 bases. Per germline, CDR1 WSHSY and CDR2 SAAADI. The CDR3 has 12 amino acids. The CDR3 loop reads CASTGQGVRAFF. Here the CDR3 DNA reads TGCGCCAGCACCGGACAGGGTGTGCGAGCTTTCTTT.

The genes are TRBV9 and TRBJ2-3; possibly TRBD2 for D (5 bases). The CDR3 loop spans 13 amino acids. The germline V gene has CDR1 SGDLS and CDR2 YYNGEE. The V gene lost 3 bases and the J gene lost 0 bases, with 5 bases spanning the gap. The CDR3 region is CASSGTSTDTQYF. The CDR3 DNA follows: TGTGCCAGCAGCGGGACTAGCACAGATACGCAGTATTTT.

This chain joins TRBV15 and TRBJ1-6, with 8 bases identical to TRBD1. The CDR3 runs 17 residues. The germline gives CDR1 LNHNV, CDR2 YYDKDF (reference sequence). Trimming took 0 bases from V and 9 from J; bases not matched to a gene: 10. The CDR3 region has the DNA TGTGCCACCAGCAGAGATCGAGCCGGGACAGGAGGTTCACCCCTCCACTTT. This translates into CATSRDRAGTGGSPLHF.

This rearrangement joins TRBV5-8 to TRBJ1-6; 7 bases match TRBD1. Germline loops: CDR1 SGHTS, CDR2 YDEGEE. V shed 0 bases and J 7 bases; nucleotides not matched to a gene: 7. The CDR3 totals 16 residues. CDR3 amino acids: CASSLAPGGENSPLHF. The CDR3 nucleotides read TGTGCCAGCAGCTTGGCGCCAGGGGGAGAGAATTCACCCCTCCACTTT.

This chain links TRBV10-3 with TRBJ1-1, with 8 nucleotides matching TRBD1. The length of the CDR3 is 15 residues. Germline V gene data show CDR1 as ENHRY and CDR2 as SYGVKD. V gave up 2 bases and J gave up 3 bases; unmatched junction bases: 5. The CDR3, as DNA: TGTGCCATCAGTGAGGGACAGGGACCTTACACTGAAGCTTTCTTT. Its protein is CAISEGQGPYTEAFF.

This chain's CDR3 is CASSQSSGLASGSGANVLTF. The CDR3 nucleotides are TGCGCCAGCAGCCAAAGTTCGGGACTAGCGAGCGGCTCTGGGGCCAACGTCCTGACTTTC. The chain is built from TRBV4-1 and TRBJ2-6; 10 positions match TRBD2. Germline CDR1 and CDR2: MGHRA and YSYEKL. Unmatched junction bases numbered 10, after V lost 2 bases and J lost 0 bases. The length of the CDR3 is 20 residues.

The chain links TRBV27 to TRBJ1-6; TRBD1 aligns across 7 bases. V shed 4 bases and J 0 bases; nucleotides not matched to a gene: 6. This CDR3 region has 17 residues. CDR1 is MNHEY and CDR2 is SMNVEV in the germline V gene (reference sequence). CDR3 sequence (DNA): TGTGCCAGCAGTTCGGGACAGATATCCTCCTATAATTCACCCCTCCACTTT. Protein product: CASSSGQISSYNSPLHF.

The chain uses TRBV7-9 and TRBJ2-1, with 10 positions matching TRBD2. V lost 5 bases and J lost 3; bases outside the gene matches: 10. The CDR3 contains 17 residues. Germline V lookup: CDR1 SEHNR, CDR2 FQNEAQ (reference sequence). Here the CDR3 reads CASSDSSGGTFYNEQFF. The CDR3 DNA reads TGTGCCAGCAGCGATTCTAGCGGGGGAACCTTCTACAATGAGCAGTTCTTC.

This clone is a singleton in its sample. The chain carries TRBV3-1 (or the pseudogene TRBV3-2) and TRBJ1-1; 7 bases agree with TRBD1. Germline assignment: CDR1 LGHDT and CDR2 YNNKEL (reference sequence). V lost 5 bases and J lost 1; bases outside the gene matches: 10. There are 16 residues in the CDR3. CDR3 amino acids: CASSATRQGGNTEAFF. CDR3 DNA sequence: TGTGCCAGCAGCGCAACCCGACAGGGAGGGAACACTGAAGCTTTCTTT.

This clone was counted only a few times. The chain employs TRBV14 and TRBJ2-7, with TRBD2 identical over 8 bases. The CDR3 covers 15 residues. The germline CDR1 and CDR2 sequences are SGHDN and FVKESK. With V trimmed by 1 base and J by 5 bases, 7 bases remained unmatched. The CDR3 nucleotides read TGTGCCAGCAGCCAAGGGGCTAGCGGGTGGGACGAGCAGTACTTC. Residues: CASSQGASGWDEQYF. The whole variable domain, remainder taken from reference TRBV14 and TRBJ2-7, is EAGVTQFPSHSVIEKGQTVTLRCDPISGHDNLYWYRRVMGKEIKFLLHFVKESKQDESGMPNNRFLAERTGGTYSTLKVQPAELEDSGVYFCASSQGASGWDEQYFGPGTRLTVT.

This clone was counted between two and nine times. V gene TRBV6-2 or TRBV6-3 combines with J gene TRBJ1-5, with D unclear. In germline, CDR1 is MNHEY, CDR2 SVGEGT. The CDR3 has 12 residues. V was pared by 2 bases and J by 5 bases, with 4 bases between. The CDR3 sequence is CASSYLYQPQHF. The CDR3 nucleotides are TGTGCCAGCAGTTACCTATATCAGCCCCAGCATTTT.

The gene calls are TRBV18 and TRBJ2-3; 7 bases fit TRBD1. Germline lookup yields CDR1 KGHSH and CDR2 LQKENI. The junction had 9 bases not matched to a gene; V was cut back by 6 bases and J by 0 bases. This CDR3 is 16 amino acids long. The CDR3 nucleotides read TGTGCCAGCTCGTTGGACAGGCCGACTAGCACAGATACGCAGTATTTT. This translates into CASSLDRPTSTDTQYF.

This chain links TRBV7-6 with TRBJ1-6; 7 bases map to TRBD1. Germline V lookup: CDR1 SGHVS, CDR2 FNYEAQ. CDR3 size: 17 residues. V dropped 5 bases and J dropped 4; count of bases not matched to a gene: 11. Here the CDR3 reads CASSLDRAAKYNSPLHF. DNA of the CDR3: TGTGCCAGCAGCCTAGACAGGGCCGCTAAGTATAATTCACCCCTCCACTTT.